This T cell receptor (beta chain) was captured in a study of blood T cell repertoires in COVID-19. Per the original data handling: The assay estimated nucleated cells by amplifying reference gene primers. Assay: immunoSEQ multiplex PCR; the TCRdb copy retains only in-frame clones and omits some. Clone size and the V and J calls come from that table; the DNA yielded D and trimming. The sample yields about 480,000 clones, roughly nine tenths seen once. Per germline, CDR1 MDHEN and CDR2 SYDVKM. V gave up 6 bases and J gave up 6 bases; unmatched junction bases: 9. The CDR3 has 15 amino acids. V is TRBV28 and J is TRBJ1-5, with 9 bases aligning to TRBD1. The sequenced sample consisted of peripheral blood. This clonotype was obtained from a man younger than 35 with COVID-19, enrolled during active disease. CDR3 residues: CASRADRGKGQPQHF. The CDR3 DNA follows: TGTGCCAGCAGAGCGGACAGGGGAAAGGGTCAGCCCCAGCATTTT.